This T cell receptor (beta chain) was retrieved from a study of beta chain features in type 1 diabetes. Regarding the study as a whole: There was no resolution here of whether HLA type influences TCRB rearrangement.

This CDR3 has 13 amino acids. Trimming cost V 4 bases and J 6 bases, with 16 bases left between them. Germline CDR1 GTSNPN, CDR2 SVGIG (reference sequence). The isolated RNA, all of it, was reverse transcribed, so expressed TCRB transcripts were what got sequenced. The assay was immunoSEQ multiplex PCR, and TCRdb's table has in-frame clones only and misses some. The sample lists about 220,000 clones, under 13% seen once, with 1% to 1.5% in the top ten. This clone was found a few times. Its antigen is currently unknown. The single heparinised draw taken from each donor contained around 110 mL of blood on average.

The chain employs TRBV30 and TRBJ2-7; D may correspond to TRBD1 or TRBD2 (5 bases each). This sequence was found in a man between 18 and 29 years old in good health. Sequencing input: central memory CD4+ T cells from blood. CDR3 DNA sequence: TGTGCCTGGAAAAAGCTGACGGGGCTCGAGCAGTACTTC. It encodes CAWKKLTGLEQYF.